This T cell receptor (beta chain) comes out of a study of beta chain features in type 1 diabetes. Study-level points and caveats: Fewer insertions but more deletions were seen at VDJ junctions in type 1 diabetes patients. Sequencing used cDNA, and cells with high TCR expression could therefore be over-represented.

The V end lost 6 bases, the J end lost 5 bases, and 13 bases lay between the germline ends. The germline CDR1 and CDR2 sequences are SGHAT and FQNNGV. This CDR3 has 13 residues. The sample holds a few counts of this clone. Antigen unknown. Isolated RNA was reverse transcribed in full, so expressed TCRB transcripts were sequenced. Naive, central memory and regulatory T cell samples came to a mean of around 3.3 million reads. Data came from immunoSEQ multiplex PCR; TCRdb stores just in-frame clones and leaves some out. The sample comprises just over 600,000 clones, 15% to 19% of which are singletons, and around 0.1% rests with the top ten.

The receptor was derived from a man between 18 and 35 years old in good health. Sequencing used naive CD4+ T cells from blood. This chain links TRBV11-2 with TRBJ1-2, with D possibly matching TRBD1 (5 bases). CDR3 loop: CASRLHQGYGYTF. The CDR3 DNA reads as TGTGCCAGCAGACTTCATCAGGGTTATGGCTACACCTTC.